The 3 T cell receptor beta chains in this list originate from one sample, sequenced in a study of neurological immune-mediated disorders. TCRdb re-called the 5' RACE reads with MiXCR, one entry per CDR3 protein. This repertoire shows fewer than 85,000 distinct CDR3 sequences, about 15% found once; its top ten account for 15%. The sequencing input was PBMCs. These receptors all come from a woman in her thirties or forties in good health.

The chain combines TRBV12-3 or TRBV12-4 with TRBJ2-1; TRBD1 agrees at 7 bases. The ends lost 7 bases at V and 6 bases at J; junction bases unmatched: 6. This CDR3 contains 13 residues. CDR3 region: CASTPDRANEQFF. The CDR3 DNA is TGTGCCAGCACCCCAGACAGGGCCAATGAGCAGTTCTTC.

In its sample, this clonotype was seen many times. V and J are TRBV5-1 and TRBJ2-3, with D possibly being TRBD1 or TRBD2 (5 bases each). The V and J ends lost 0 bases and 2 bases respectively, with 13 bases between them. The length of the CDR3 is 16 residues. From germline, CDR1 is SGHRS and CDR2 YFSETQ. For the CDR3, the DNA is TGCGCCAGCAGCTTGGATTCAGTGGGGGACACAGATACGCAGTATTTT. Its translation: CASSLDSVGDTDTQYF.

The rearrangement joins TRBV6-5 to TRBJ1-5; 8 bases align to TRBD1. The germline V gene has CDR1 MNHEY and CDR2 SVGAGI. The CDR3 spans 13 residues. J was trimmed by 10 bases and V by 5 bases; bases with no gene match: 7. Here the CDR3 DNA reads TGTGCCAGCAGTCCGAGGACAGGGAGCCCCCAGCATTTT. Amino acid sequence: CASSPRTGSPQHF.